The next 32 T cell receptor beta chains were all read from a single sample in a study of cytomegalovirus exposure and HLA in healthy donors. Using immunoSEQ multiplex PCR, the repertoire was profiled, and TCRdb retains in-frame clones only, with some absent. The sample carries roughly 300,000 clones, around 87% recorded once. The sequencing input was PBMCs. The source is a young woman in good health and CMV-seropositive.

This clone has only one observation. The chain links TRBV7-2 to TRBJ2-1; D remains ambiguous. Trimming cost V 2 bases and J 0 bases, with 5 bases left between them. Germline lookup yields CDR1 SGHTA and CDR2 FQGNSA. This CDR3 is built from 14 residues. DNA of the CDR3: TGTGCCAGCAGCTTATTAGGCTCCTACAATGAGCAGTTCTTC. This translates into CASSLLGSYNEQFF.

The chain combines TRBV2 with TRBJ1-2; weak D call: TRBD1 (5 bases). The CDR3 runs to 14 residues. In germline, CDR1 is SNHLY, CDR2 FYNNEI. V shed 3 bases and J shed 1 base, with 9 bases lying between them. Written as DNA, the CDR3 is TGTGCCAGCAGTGAGCAGCAGGGTAACTATGGCTACACCTTC. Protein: CASSEQQGNYGYTF.

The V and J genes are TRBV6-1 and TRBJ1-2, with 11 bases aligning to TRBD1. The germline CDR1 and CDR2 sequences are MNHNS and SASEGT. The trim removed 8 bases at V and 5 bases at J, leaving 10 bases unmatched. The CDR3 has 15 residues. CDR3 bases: TGTGCCAGCTGGTCTTGGACAGGGGGCATGTATGGCTACACCTTC. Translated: CASWSWTGGMYGYTF.

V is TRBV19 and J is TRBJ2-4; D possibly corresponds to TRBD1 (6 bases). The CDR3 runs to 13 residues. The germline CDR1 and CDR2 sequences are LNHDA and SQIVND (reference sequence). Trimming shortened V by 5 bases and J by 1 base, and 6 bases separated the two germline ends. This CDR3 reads CASSQGAKNIQYF. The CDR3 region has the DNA TGTGCCAGTAGTCAGGGGGCCAAAAACATTCAGTACTTC.

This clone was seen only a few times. CDR3 DNA sequence: TGTGCCAGCCAGGGAGGATCTCACTATGGCTACACCTTC. It is translated as CASQGGSHYGYTF. The chain carries TRBV28 and TRBJ1-2, with D perhaps TRBD1 (5 bases). From germline, CDR1 is MDHEN and CDR2 SYDVKM. The CDR3 sequence is 13 residues long. Trimming cost V 8 bases and J 3 bases, with 13 bases left between them.

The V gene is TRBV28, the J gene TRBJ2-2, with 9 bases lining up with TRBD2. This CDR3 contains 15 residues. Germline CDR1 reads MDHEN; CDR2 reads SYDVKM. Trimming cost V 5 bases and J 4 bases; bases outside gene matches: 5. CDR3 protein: CASSLTSGRTGELFF. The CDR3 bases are TGTGCCAGCAGTCTGACTAGCGGACGCACCGGGGAGCTGTTTTTT.

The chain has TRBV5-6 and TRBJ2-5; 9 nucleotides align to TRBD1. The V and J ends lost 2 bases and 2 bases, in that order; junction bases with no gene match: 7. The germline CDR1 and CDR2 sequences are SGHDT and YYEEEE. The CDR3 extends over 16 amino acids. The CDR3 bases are TGTGCCAGCAGCTTACACAGGGGGCTCAATCAAGAGACCCAGTACTTC. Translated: CASSLHRGLNQETQYF.

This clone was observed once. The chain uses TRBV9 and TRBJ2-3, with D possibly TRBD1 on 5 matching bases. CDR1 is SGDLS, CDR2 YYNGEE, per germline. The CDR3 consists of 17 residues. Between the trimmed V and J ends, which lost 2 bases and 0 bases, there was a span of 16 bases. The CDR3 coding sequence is TGTGCCAGCAGCGTTTTTGAGACAGCCTTTAGCACAGATACGCAGTATTTT. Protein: CASSVFETAFSTDTQYF.

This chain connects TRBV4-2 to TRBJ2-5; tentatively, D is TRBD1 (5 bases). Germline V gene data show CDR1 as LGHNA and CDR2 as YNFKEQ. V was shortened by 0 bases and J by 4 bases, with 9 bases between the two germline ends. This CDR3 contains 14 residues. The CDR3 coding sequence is TGTGCCAGCAGCCAAGATTGGCAGGGAGAGACCCAGTACTTC. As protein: CASSQDWQGETQYF.

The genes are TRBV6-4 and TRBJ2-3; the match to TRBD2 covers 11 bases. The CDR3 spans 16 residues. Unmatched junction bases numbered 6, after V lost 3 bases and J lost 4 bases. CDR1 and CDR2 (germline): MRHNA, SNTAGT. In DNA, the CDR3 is TGTGCCAGCAGTGAGGAGCTAGCGGGGGGCCCAGATACGCAGTATTTT. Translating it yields CASSEELAGGPDTQYF.

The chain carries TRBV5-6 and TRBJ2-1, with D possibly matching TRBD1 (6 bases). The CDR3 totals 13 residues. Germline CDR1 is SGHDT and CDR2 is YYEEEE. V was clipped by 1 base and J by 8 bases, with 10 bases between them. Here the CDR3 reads CASSLRPGDEQFF. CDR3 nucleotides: TGTGCCAGCAGCTTGAGGCCAGGGGATGAGCAGTTCTTC.

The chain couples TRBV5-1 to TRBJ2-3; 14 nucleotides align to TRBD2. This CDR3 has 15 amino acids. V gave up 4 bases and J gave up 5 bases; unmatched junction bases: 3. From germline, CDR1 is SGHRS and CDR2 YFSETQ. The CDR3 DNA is TGCGCCAGCAGCCTCGGGACTAGCGGGAGAGATACGCAGTATTTT. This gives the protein CASSLGTSGRDTQYF. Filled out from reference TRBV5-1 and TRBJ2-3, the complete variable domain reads KAGVTQTPRYLIKTRGQQVTLSCSPISGHRSVSWYQQTPGQGLQFLFEYFSETQRNKGNFPGRFSGRQFSNSRSEMNVSTLELGDSALYLCASSLGTSGRDTQYFGPGTRLTVL.

CDR3 coding DNA: TGTGCCAGCAGCTTGGGAACAGAGACCCAGTACTTC. This encodes CASSLGTETQYF. The chain links TRBV5-6 to TRBJ2-5; D remains unclear. The CDR3 is 12 residues long. Trimming took off 0 bases at V and 4 bases at J, with 4 bases between the two ends. The germline V gene has CDR1 SGHDT and CDR2 YYEEEE.

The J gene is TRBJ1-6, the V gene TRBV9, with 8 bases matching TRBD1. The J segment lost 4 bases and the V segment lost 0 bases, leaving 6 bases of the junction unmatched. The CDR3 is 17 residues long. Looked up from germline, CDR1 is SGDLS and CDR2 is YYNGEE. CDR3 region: CASSVDATGVYNSPLHF. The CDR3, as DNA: TGTGCCAGCAGCGTAGACGCGACAGGGGTTTATAATTCACCCCTCCACTTT.

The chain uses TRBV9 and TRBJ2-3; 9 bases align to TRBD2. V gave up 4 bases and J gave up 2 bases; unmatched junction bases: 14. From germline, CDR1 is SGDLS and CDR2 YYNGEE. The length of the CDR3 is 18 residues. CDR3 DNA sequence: TGTGCCAGCAGCCGAAAGCCGACGGGACTAGCATCCACAGATACGCAGTATTTT. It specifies CASSRKPTGLASTDTQYF. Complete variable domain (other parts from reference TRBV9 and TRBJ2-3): DSGVTQTPKHLITATGQRVTLRCSPRSGDLSVYWYQQSLDQGLQFLIQYYNGEERAKGNILERFSAQQFPDLHSELNLSSLELGDSALYFCASSRKPTGLASTDTQYFGPGTRLTVL.

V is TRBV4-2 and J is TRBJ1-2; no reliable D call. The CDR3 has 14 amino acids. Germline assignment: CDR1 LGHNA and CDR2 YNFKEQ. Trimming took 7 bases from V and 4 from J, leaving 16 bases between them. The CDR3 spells CASTRVGSFYGYTF. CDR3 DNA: TGTGCCAGCACCCGCGTTGGCAGCTTCTATGGCTACACCTTC.

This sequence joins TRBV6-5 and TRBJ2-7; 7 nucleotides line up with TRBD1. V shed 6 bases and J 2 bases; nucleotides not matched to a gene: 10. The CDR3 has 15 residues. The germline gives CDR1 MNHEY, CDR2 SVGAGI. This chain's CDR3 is CASRPTRDRPYEQYF. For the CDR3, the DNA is TGTGCCAGCAGACCTACTCGGGACAGACCCTACGAGCAGTACTTC.

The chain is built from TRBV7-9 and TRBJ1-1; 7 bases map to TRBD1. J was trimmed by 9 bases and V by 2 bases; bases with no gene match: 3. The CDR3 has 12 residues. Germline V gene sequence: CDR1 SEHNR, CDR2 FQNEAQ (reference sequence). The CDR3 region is CASSLSTGKAFF. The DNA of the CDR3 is TGTGCCAGCAGCTTATCGACAGGGAAAGCTTTCTTT.

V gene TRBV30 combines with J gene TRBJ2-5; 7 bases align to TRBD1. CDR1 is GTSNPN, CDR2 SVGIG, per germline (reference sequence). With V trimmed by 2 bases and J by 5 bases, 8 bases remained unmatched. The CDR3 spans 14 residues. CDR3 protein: CAWSSGTVGETQYF. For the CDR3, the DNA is TGTGCCTGGAGTTCCGGGACAGTGGGGGAGACCCAGTACTTC. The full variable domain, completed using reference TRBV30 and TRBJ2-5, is SQTIHQWPATLVQPVGSPLSLECTVEGTSNPNLYWYRQAAGRGLQLLFYSVGIGQISSEVPQNLSASRPQDRQFILSSKKLLLSDSGFYLCAWSSGTVGETQYFGPGTRLLVL.

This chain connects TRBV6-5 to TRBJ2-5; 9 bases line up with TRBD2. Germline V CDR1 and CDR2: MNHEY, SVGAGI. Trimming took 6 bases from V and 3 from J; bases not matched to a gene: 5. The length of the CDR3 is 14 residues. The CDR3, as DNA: TGTGCCAGCAGCCAGGGACTAGCCGAAGAGACCCAGTACTTC. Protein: CASSQGLAEETQYF.

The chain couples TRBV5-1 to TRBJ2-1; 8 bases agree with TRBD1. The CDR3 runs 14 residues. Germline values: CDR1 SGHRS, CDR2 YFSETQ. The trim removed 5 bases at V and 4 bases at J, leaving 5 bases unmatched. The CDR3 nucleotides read TGCGCCAGCAGTTGGCAGGGGGCTTACAATGAGCAGTTCTTC. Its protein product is CASSWQGAYNEQFF.

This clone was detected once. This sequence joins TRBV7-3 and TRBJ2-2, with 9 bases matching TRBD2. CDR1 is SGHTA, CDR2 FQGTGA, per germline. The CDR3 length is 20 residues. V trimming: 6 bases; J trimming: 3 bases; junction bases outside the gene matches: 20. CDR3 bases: TGTGCCAGCAGAAAATCCCCCATTATGGGGACTAGCTCTGACACCGGGGAGCTGTTTTTT. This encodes CASRKSPIMGTSSDTGELFF.

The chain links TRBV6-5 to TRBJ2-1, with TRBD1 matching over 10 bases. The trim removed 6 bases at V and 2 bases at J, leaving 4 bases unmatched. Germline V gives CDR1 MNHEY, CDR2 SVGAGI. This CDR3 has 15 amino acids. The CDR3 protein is CASRKGQGAYNEQFF. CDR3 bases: TGTGCCAGCAGGAAAGGACAGGGGGCCTACAATGAGCAGTTCTTC.

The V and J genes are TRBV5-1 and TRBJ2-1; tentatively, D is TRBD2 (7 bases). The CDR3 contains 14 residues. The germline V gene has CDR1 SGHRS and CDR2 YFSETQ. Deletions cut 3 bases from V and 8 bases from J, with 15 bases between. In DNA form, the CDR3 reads TGCGCCAGCAGCTCGGGGGGCAGAGGCGATGAGCAGTTCTTC. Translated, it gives CASSSGGRGDEQFF.

CDR3 in amino acids: CASSSGQGRFVSYTF. CDR3 nucleotide sequence: TGTGCCAGCAGCTCCGGACAGGGCCGATTTGTAAGCTACACCTTC. The rearrangement links TRBV7-9 to TRBJ1-2; 8 nucleotides align to TRBD1. Germline CDR1 is SEHNR and CDR2 is FQNEAQ (reference sequence). The trim removed 4 bases at V and 9 bases at J, leaving 13 bases unmatched. This CDR3 contains 15 residues.

For the CDR3, the DNA is TGTGCCAGCAGTTTGGTTAGCGGGGGATACAATGAGCAGTTCTTC. It specifies CASSLVSGGYNEQFF. This sequence joins TRBV27 and TRBJ2-1, with TRBD2 matching 9 bases. The germline V gene encodes CDR1 MNHEY and CDR2 SMNVEV (reference sequence). Unmatched junction bases numbered 4, after V lost 3 bases and J lost 4 bases. This CDR3 contains 15 residues.

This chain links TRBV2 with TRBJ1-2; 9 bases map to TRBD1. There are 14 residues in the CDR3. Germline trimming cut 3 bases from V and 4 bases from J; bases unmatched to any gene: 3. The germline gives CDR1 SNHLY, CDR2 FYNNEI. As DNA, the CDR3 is TGTGCCAGCAGTGATACAGGGGGCCTCTATGGCTACACCTTC. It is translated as CASSDTGGLYGYTF.

Written as DNA, the CDR3 is TGTGCCAGCAGTTACTCGACGGGGGCGAACACTGAAGCTTTCTTT. This encodes CASSYSTGANTEAFF. This chain uses TRBV6-5 with TRBJ1-1; D is possibly TRBD1 (6 bases). Germline values: CDR1 MNHEY, CDR2 SVGAGI. V lost 0 bases, J lost 1 base, and 9 bases lay in between. This CDR3 region has 15 residues.

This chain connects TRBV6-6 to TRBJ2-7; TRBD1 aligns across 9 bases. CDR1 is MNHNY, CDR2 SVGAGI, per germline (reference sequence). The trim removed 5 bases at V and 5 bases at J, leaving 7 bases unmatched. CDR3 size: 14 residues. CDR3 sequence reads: CASSTDRGRNEQYF. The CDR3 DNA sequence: TGTGCCAGCAGTACCGACAGGGGGAGGAACGAGCAGTACTTC.

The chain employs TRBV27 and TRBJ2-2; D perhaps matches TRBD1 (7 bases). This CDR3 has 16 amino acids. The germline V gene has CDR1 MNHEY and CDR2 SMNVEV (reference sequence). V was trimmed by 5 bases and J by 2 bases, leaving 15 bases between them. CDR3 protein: CASSPRDSPNTGELFF. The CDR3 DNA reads TGTGCCAGCAGTCCGCGGGACAGTCCTAACACCGGGGAGCTGTTTTTT.

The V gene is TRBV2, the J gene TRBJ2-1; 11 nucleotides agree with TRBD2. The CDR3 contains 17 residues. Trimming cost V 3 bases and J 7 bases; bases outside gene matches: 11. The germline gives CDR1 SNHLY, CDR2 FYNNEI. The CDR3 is CASSDVRLAGGNNEQFF. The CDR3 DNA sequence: TGTGCCAGCAGTGACGTTCGGCTAGCGGGAGGAAATAATGAGCAGTTCTTC. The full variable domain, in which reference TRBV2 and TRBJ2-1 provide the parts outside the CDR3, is EPEVTQTPSHQVTQMGQEVILRCVPISNHLYFYWYRQILGQKVEFLVSFYNNEISEKSEIFDDQFSVERPDGSNFTLKIRSTKLEDSAMYFCASSDVRLAGGNNEQFFGPGTRLTVL.

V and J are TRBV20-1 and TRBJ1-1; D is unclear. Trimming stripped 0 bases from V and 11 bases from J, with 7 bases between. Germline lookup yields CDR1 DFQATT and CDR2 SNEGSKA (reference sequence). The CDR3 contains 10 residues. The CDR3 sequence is CSARDLGAFF. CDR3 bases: TGCAGTGCTAGAGATCTGGGTGCTTTCTTT.